The 21 T cell receptor beta chains listed next were all sequenced from one sample in a study of naive and memory T cell subsets (dated by TCRdb to the late 2010s). Their antigen targets remain unknown. Study-wide conclusions, independent of this receptor: A few larger clonotypes were found in naive repertoires, especially CD8, and these larger clonotypes were possibly memory cells re-expressing CD45RA.

Libraries were made using UMI-ligation and nested PCR. The sequencer was an Illumina MiSeq. The beta constant-region primer was an equimolar mix of two oligonucleotides covering both TRBC1 and TRBC2. Four rounds of PCR were used to amplify ligated cDNA, with nested alpha and beta constant-region primers being used together with the SP2 primer. TCRdb ran its own pipeline on the public reads, namely fastp trimming at Q25 and MiXCR clone calling, and kept in-frame beta chains. All rows with the same CDR3 protein become a single entry with the most common DNA and genes. The sample table lists roughly 150,000 distinct CDR3 sequences, approximately 21% of them with a count of one. The ten largest clones represent about 0.57% of the sample. The sequenced material came from naive CD8+ T cells from blood. What this sample's cell subset or site label stands for: naive T cells, CD45RA high CD27+. All receptors come from a human donor in good health.

The chain couples TRBV6-5 to TRBJ2-3; D remains ambiguous. Germline V lookup: CDR1 MNHEY, CDR2 SVGAGI. This CDR3 has 16 amino acids. The V end was cut by 0 bases, the J end by 2 bases, with 12 bases between. The chain's CDR3 is CASSYSQADNTDTQYF. The CDR3 DNA reads TGTGCCAGCAGTTACTCGCAGGCAGATAACACAGATACGCAGTATTTT.

This chain joins TRBV28 and TRBJ2-7; 8 bases line up with TRBD2. The CDR3 is made up of 14 amino acids. V gave up 7 bases and J gave up 0 bases; unmatched junction bases: 5. CDR1 is MDHEN and CDR2 is SYDVKM in the germline V gene. Here the CDR3 reads CASTQSGSSYEQYF. In DNA form, the CDR3 reads TGTGCCAGCACCCAAAGCGGGAGCTCCTACGAGCAGTACTTC.

The CDR3 region has the DNA TGTGCCAGCAGCTTAGGAGGGGGACAGGTCTATGGCTACACCTTC. Translating it yields CASSLGGGQVYGYTF. The chain uses TRBV27 and TRBJ1-2; 8 bases map to TRBD1. This CDR3 contains 15 residues. The germline CDR1 and CDR2 sequences are MNHEY and SMNVEV (reference sequence). V lost 6 bases and J lost 4; bases outside the gene matches: 10.

V usage is TRBV28 and J usage is TRBJ1-2, with D possibly matching TRBD1 (5 bases). The CDR3 sequence is 15 residues long. Germline V gives CDR1 MDHEN, CDR2 SYDVKM. Trimming removed 2 bases from V and 1 base from J, with 11 bases in between. This CDR3 reads CASSLPQEINYGYTF. CDR3 bases: TGTGCCAGCAGTTTACCACAGGAGATTAACTATGGCTACACCTTC.

V usage is TRBV25-1 and J usage is TRBJ2-1; 9 bases map to TRBD2. Per germline, CDR1 MGHDK and CDR2 SYGVNS. V lost 1 base, J lost 8 bases, and 15 bases stayed unmatched. This CDR3 comprises 18 residues. The CDR3 region has the DNA TGTGCCAGCAGTGAATTCTTCGGCGAGGTAGCGGGAGATTATGAGCAGTTCTTC. This translates into CASSEFFGEVAGDYEQFF.

In its sample, this clonotype was seen a few times. This sequence joins TRBV20-1 and TRBJ1-2; D not resolved. The CDR3 extends over 12 amino acids. Deletions cut 4 bases from V and 0 bases from J, with 6 bases between. Germline lookup yields CDR1 DFQATT and CDR2 SNEGSKA (reference sequence). This CDR3 reads CSATLANYGYTF. CDR3 bases: TGCAGTGCTACACTAGCTAACTATGGCTACACCTTC.

This clonotype came up a few times. The rearrangement uses TRBV3-1 and TRBJ2-7; tentatively, D is TRBD1 (6 bases). CDR3 length: 15 amino acids. CDR1 LGHDT and CDR2 YNNKEL come from the germline V gene (reference sequence). V was trimmed by 0 bases and J by 3 bases, leaving 12 bases between them. CDR3 residues: CASSQDGNRDYEQYF. In nucleotides, the CDR3 is TGTGCCAGCAGCCAAGACGGTAACAGGGACTACGAGCAGTACTTC.

This clonotype has more than one count but fewer than ten. The CDR3 is CSVEEMGENYGYTF. CDR3 DNA: TGCAGCGTTGAAGAGATGGGGGAGAACTATGGCTACACCTTC. The rearrangement uses TRBV29-1 and TRBJ1-2, with D possibly matching TRBD1 (5 bases). V was cut by 0 bases and J by 2 bases, with 10 bases left in between. This CDR3 comprises 14 residues. CDR1 and CDR2 (germline): SQVTM, ANQGSEA.

V is TRBV20-1 and J is TRBJ1-5; 8 bases fit TRBD1. The J segment lost 7 bases and the V segment lost 1 base, leaving 12 bases of the junction unmatched. Germline loops: CDR1 DFQATT, CDR2 SNEGSKA (reference sequence). CDR3 length: 16 amino acids. The CDR3 region has the DNA TGCAGTGCTAGAGGTATGGACAGGGTCATGGAACAGCCCCAGCATTTT. This codes for CSARGMDRVMEQPQHF.

This clonotype came up many times. The chain joins TRBV28 to TRBJ2-3; D assignment may be TRBD1 or TRBD2 (5 bases each). V was shortened by 2 bases and J by 0 bases, with 9 bases between the two germline ends. This CDR3 has 15 amino acids. Germline assignment: CDR1 MDHEN and CDR2 SYDVKM. The CDR3 coding sequence is TGTGCCAGCAGTTTAATGTGGGGGAGCACAGATACGCAGTATTTT. Protein product: CASSLMWGSTDTQYF.

This clonotype was recorded a few times. The rearrangement links TRBV6-2 or TRBV6-3 to TRBJ1-3; the D gene is possibly TRBD1 (5 bases). The CDR3 runs 14 residues. V gave up 7 bases and J gave up 0 bases, with 10 bases separating them. In germline, CDR1 is MNHEY, CDR2 SVGEGT. The CDR3, as DNA: TGTGCCAGCATACAGGACTACTCTGGAAACACCATATATTTT. Translated: CASIQDYSGNTIYF.

This clonotype was seen a few times. J is TRBJ2-7 and V is TRBV11-2, with 14 positions matching TRBD2. CDR1 and CDR2 from the germline V gene are SGHAT and FQNNGV. V gave up 5 bases and J gave up 5 bases; unmatched junction bases: 5. The CDR3 is made up of 15 amino acids. The chain's CDR3 is CASSPTSGRAHEQYF. The CDR3 coding sequence is TGTGCCAGCAGCCCGACTAGCGGGAGGGCCCACGAGCAGTACTTC.

There are a few counts of this clonotype. CDR3 nucleotide sequence: TGTGCCAGCAGCTTAGTTGAGGCGCTAGGCGGGAGAATCGGGGAGCAGTACTTC. Its protein is CASSLVEALGGRIGEQYF. The V call is TRBV7-2, the J call TRBJ2-7; 7 bases fit TRBD2. The CDR3 length is 18 residues. Looked up from germline, CDR1 is SGHTA and CDR2 is FQGNSA. V was clipped by 1 base and J by 7 bases; unmatched bases: 19.

This clonotype occurred a few times. V and J are TRBV5-1 and TRBJ1-1, with D unclear. This CDR3 contains 14 residues. The germline gives CDR1 SGHRS, CDR2 YFSETQ. V lost 0 bases to trimming and J lost 5 bases, with 11 bases between them. The CDR3 DNA reads TGCGCCAGCAGCTTGGCCTCCGGTGGTACTGAAGCTTTCTTT. This gives the protein CASSLASGGTEAFF. The full variable domain, with the rest looked up from reference TRBV5-1 and TRBJ1-1, is KAGVTQTPRYLIKTRGQQVTLSCSPISGHRSVSWYQQTPGQGLQFLFEYFSETQRNKGNFPGRFSGRQFSNSRSEMNVSTLELGDSALYLCASSLASGGTEAFFGQGTRLTVV.

The chain employs TRBV5-4 and TRBJ2-7; 13 bases fit TRBD2. The trim removed 4 bases at V and 4 bases at J, leaving 5 bases unmatched. Looked up from germline, CDR1 is SGHNT and CDR2 is YYREEE (reference sequence). The CDR3 is made up of 15 amino acids. CDR3: CASSATTSGRYEQYF. The CDR3 DNA is TGTGCCAGCAGCGCCACGACTAGCGGGAGGTACGAGCAGTACTTC.

The chain is built from TRBV9 and TRBJ2-4, with D hard to call. Looked up from germline, CDR1 is SGDLS and CDR2 is YYNGEE. The CDR3 loop spans 12 amino acids. Between the trimmed V and J ends, which lost 3 bases and 6 bases, there was a span of 7 bases. The chain's CDR3 is CASSGLTNIQYF. CDR3 in DNA: TGTGCCAGCAGCGGGTTGACAAACATTCAGTACTTC.

This chain uses TRBV11-1 with TRBJ2-3, with 7 bases fitting TRBD1. With 1 base clipped from V and 0 bases from J, the junction kept 13 bases outside the gene matches. The CDR3 extends over 19 amino acids. Per the germline V gene, CDR1 is SGHAT and CDR2 is FQDESV (reference sequence). CDR3 coding DNA: TGTGCCAGCAGCTTAGGAAGGACAGGAGTTTCTTTTAGCACAGATACGCAGTATTTT. Translating gives CASSLGRTGVSFSTDTQYF.

The V call is TRBV7-9, the J call TRBJ2-5; 8 bases align to TRBD1. Germline trimming cut 6 bases from V and 4 bases from J; bases unmatched to any gene: 1. Germline V gene sequence: CDR1 SEHNR, CDR2 FQNEAQ (reference sequence). The CDR3 totals 12 residues. CDR3 sequence reads: CASRTGVETQYF. The DNA of the CDR3 is TGTGCCAGCAGGACAGGGGTAGAGACCCAGTACTTC.

This chain joins TRBV9 and TRBJ2-2; no definite D call. Per the germline V gene, CDR1 is SGDLS and CDR2 is YYNGEE. The CDR3 runs to 12 residues. The germline V and J ends were trimmed by 4 bases and 6 bases, with 7 bases remaining between them. This CDR3 is CASSSSAGELFF. Written as DNA, the CDR3 is TGTGCCAGCAGCTCTTCGGCCGGGGAGCTGTTTTTT.

The chain joins TRBV28 to TRBJ1-1, with D hard to call. V shed 5 bases and J shed 8 bases, with 9 bases lying between them. This CDR3 has 11 residues. CDR1 and CDR2 from the germline V gene are MDHEN and SYDVKM. The CDR3 bases are TGTGCCAGCAGTCCTGGAAGAGAAGCTTTCTTT. It encodes CASSPGREAFF.

CDR3 coding DNA: TGTGCCAGCAGTTACTCGATACCCTCTTTGGGAGGACAACATCAGTTCTTC. Protein product: CASSYSIPSLGGQHQFF. The chain carries TRBV6-2 or TRBV6-3 and TRBJ2-1; tentative D call: TRBD2 (6 bases). The germline V and J ends were trimmed by 0 bases and 13 bases, with 25 bases remaining between them. This CDR3 comprises 17 residues. Germline values: CDR1 MNHEY, CDR2 SVGEGT.